A selection of T cell receptor beta chains follows, all from one sample in a study of T cell responses to AZD1222 COVID-19 vaccine. Sequencing used immunoSEQ multiplex PCR; TCRdb keeps in-frame clones, though not all of them. The table shows about 170,000 clones, with 80% to 95% occurring only once. This specimen consisted of peripheral blood, obtained on day 0 of AZD1222 vaccination. The source of these receptors is an adult in good health. The CDR3 runs from the conserved cysteine through the conserved F or W. The D gene is left open where the match is weak. Only part of the rows carry a size: once, few, many, or a class if the clone is expanded.

CDR3 | DNA | size | J | D | V
CASDWNRAYEQYF | TGTGCCAGCGACTGGAATAGGGCTTACGAGCAGTACTTC | NA | TRBJ2-7 | NA | TRBV5-8
CASSQSDRDAYNEQFF | TGTGCCAGCAGCCAATCGGACAGGGACGCCTACAATGAGCAGTTCTTC | NA | TRBJ2-1 | TRBD1 | TRBV4-2
CATSRGRGGQETQYF | TGTGCCACCAGCAGAGGTCGCGGGGGCCAAGAGACCCAGTACTTC | NA | TRBJ2-5 | TRBD2 | TRBV15
CASSLAGTAGPGRLETQYF | TGTGCCAGCAGCTTGGCCGGTACGGCAGGCCCCGGTAGGCTAGAGACCCAGTACTTC | NA | TRBJ2-5 | NA | TRBV5-8
CASSPHGTSDEQFF | TGTGCCAGCTCACCGCACGGGACTAGCGATGAGCAGTTCTTC | once | TRBJ2-1 | TRBD2 | TRBV18
CASSQDPGQYTEAFF | TGTGCCAGCAGCCAAGATCCGGGACAGTACACTGAAGCTTTCTTT | NA | TRBJ1-1 | TRBD1 | TRBV14
CASSQADSAYEQYF | TGTGCCAGCAGCCAGGCGGACAGCGCCTACGAGCAGTACTTC | NA | TRBJ2-7 | NA | TRBV6-5
CASSLRGGGNQPQHF | TGTGCCAGCAGTTTGAGGGGAGGGGGTAATCAGCCCCAGCATTTT | NA | TRBJ1-5 | NA | TRBV6-5
CSVVPGQVTEAFF | TGCAGCGTTGTCCCGGGACAGGTTACTGAAGCTTTCTTT | NA | TRBJ1-1 | TRBD1 | TRBV29-1
CASSQDRDLYGYTF | TGTGCCAGCAGCCAGGACAGGGACCTCTATGGCTACACCTTC | NA | TRBJ1-2 | TRBD1 | TRBV13
CASSQTSASYEQYF | TGTGCCAGCAGCCAGACGTCCGCTTCATACGAGCAGTACTTC | NA | TRBJ2-7 | NA | TRBV14
CASSVVAGTGGNEQFF | TGTGCCAGCAGCGTAGTTGCGGGGACTGGGGGGAATGAGCAGTTCTTC | NA | TRBJ2-1 | NA | TRBV9
CASSPLTGELFF | TGTGCCAGCAGCCCTCTTACCGGGGAGCTGTTTTTT | NA | TRBJ2-2 | NA | TRBV7-3
CASSRRGIATNEKLFF | TGTGCCAGTAGTAGGAGAGGGATAGCAACTAATGAAAAACTGTTTTTT | NA | TRBJ1-4 | NA | TRBV19
CASSLDVDLKQYF | TGTGCCAGCAGTTTGGATGTGGATCTGAAGCAGTACTTC | NA | TRBJ2-7 | NA | TRBV12-3/TRBV12-4
CASSSRQGRGSYGELFF | TGTGCCAGCAGTTCTAGACAGGGAAGGGGTTCGTACGGGGAGCTGTTTTTT | NA | TRBJ2-2 | TRBD1 | TRBV11-2
CASSRGQVWSPLHF | TGTGCCAGCAGCCGAGGCCAGGTGTGGTCACCCCTCCACTTT | NA | TRBJ1-6 | NA | TRBV7-8
CATSREAGIETQYF | TGTGCCACCAGCAGAGAGGCAGGGATAGAGACCCAGTACTTC | NA | TRBJ2-5 | NA | TRBV15
CASSYRFGETQYF | TGTGCCAGCAGTTATCGTTTCGGAGAGACCCAGTACTTC | NA | TRBJ2-5 | NA | TRBV6-5
CASTTGLIMNTEAFF | TGTGCCAGTACGACAGGGTTAATAATGAACACTGAAGCTTTCTTT | NA | TRBJ1-1 | TRBD1 | TRBV19
CASSLVAAPTSYGYTF | TGTGCCAGCAGCTTGGTGGCAGCACCGACCAGCTATGGCTACACCTTC | few | TRBJ1-2 | NA | TRBV5-5
CASSLNIFPGKLFF | TGTGCCAGCAGCTTAAACATCTTTCCGGGAAAACTGTTTTTT | NA | TRBJ1-4 | NA | TRBV7-2
CASSPLKGTPYGYTF | TGTGCCAGCTCACCACTAAAGGGGACCCCCTATGGCTACACCTTC | NA | TRBJ1-2 | NA | TRBV18
CASSPTGPREKLFF | TGTGCCAGCAGCCCGACAGGCCCTAGGGAAAAACTGTTTTTT | NA | TRBJ1-4 | NA | TRBV6-5
CASSLAYSGRKANEQFF | TGTGCCAGCAGCTTAGCCTATAGCGGGAGGAAGGCGAATGAGCAGTTCTTC | NA | TRBJ2-1 | TRBD2 | TRBV7-2
CASSPPGATLMNTEAFF | TGTGCCAGCAGCCCGCCGGGGGCCACCCTCATGAACACTGAAGCTTTCTTT | NA | TRBJ1-1 | NA | TRBV3-1/TRBV3-2
CASSLVQGAGYTF | TGTGCCAGCAGCTTAGTACAGGGAGCTGGCTACACCTTC | NA | TRBJ1-2 | NA | TRBV11-2
CASSGGLLGNEQFF | TGCGCCAGCAGCGGGGGACTCCTCGGCAATGAGCAGTTCTTC | NA | TRBJ2-1 | NA | TRBV5-1
CSGRDRGFSGETQYF | TGCAGCGGCCGGGACAGGGGGTTTTCGGGAGAGACCCAGTACTTC | NA | TRBJ2-5 | TRBD1 | TRBV29-1
CASSTPLAKLSTDTQYF | TGTGCCAGCAGCACTCCACTAGCGAAGTTAAGCACAGATACGCAGTATTTT | NA | TRBJ2-3 | TRBD2 | TRBV5-4
CATASGNRGGYEQYF | TGTGCCACCGCCTCCGGGAACAGGGGTGGATACGAGCAGTACTTC | NA | TRBJ2-7 | TRBD1 | TRBV6-5
CASSPQGTNEKLFF | TGTGCCAGCAGCCCGCAGGGAACGAATGAAAAACTGTTTTTT | NA | TRBJ1-4 | NA | TRBV7-9
CASTGLQLYNEQFF | TGTGCCAGCACGGGACTACAACTTTACAATGAGCAGTTCTTC | few | TRBJ2-1 | TRBD2 | TRBV7-9
CASSREVPSSGANVLTF | TGTGCCAGCTCCCGGGAAGTGCCAAGCTCTGGGGCCAACGTCCTGACTTTC | once | TRBJ2-6 | NA | TRBV18
CASSLDGSYEQYF | TGCGCCAGCAGCTTGGACGGGTCCTACGAGCAGTACTTC | NA | TRBJ2-7 | NA | TRBV5-1
CAIGLGSDTQYF | TGTGCCATCGGACTAGGATCAGATACGCAGTATTTT | NA | TRBJ2-3 | TRBD2 | TRBV10-3
CASSYSYEQYF | TGTGCCAGCAGCTACTCCTACGAGCAGTACTTC | NA | TRBJ2-7 | NA | TRBV3-1/TRBV3-2
CASSSGISSYNSPLHF | TGTGCCAGCAGCTCAGGCATAAGCTCCTATAATTCACCCCTCCACTTT | NA | TRBJ1-6 | NA | TRBV9
CASSSWTDLSNQPQHF | TGTGCCAGCAGCTCCTGGACAGACCTTAGCAATCAGCCCCAGCATTTT | NA | TRBJ1-5 | NA | TRBV5-6
CATSDSYSGTPFF | TGTGCCACCAGTGATTCTTATAGCGGGACCCCGTTCTTC | NA | TRBJ2-1 | TRBD2 | TRBV24-1
CASSFGRNNSPLHF | TGCGCCAGCAGCTTCGGCAGGAATAATTCACCCCTCCACTTT | NA | TRBJ1-6 | NA | TRBV5-1
CASSMGGGEAFF | TGTGCCAGTAGTATGGGGGGAGGTGAAGCTTTCTTT | NA | TRBJ1-1 | NA | TRBV19
CASGIRDRGLAFTGNTIYF | TGTGCTAGTGGTATCCGGGACAGGGGGCTAGCTTTCACTGGAAACACCATATATTTT | NA | TRBJ1-3 | TRBD1 | TRBV12-5
CASRETAALNTGELFF | TGTGCCAGCAGGGAGACAGCAGCCCTGAACACCGGGGAGCTGTTTTTT | once | TRBJ2-2 | NA | TRBV6-4
CASSLGQGASGELFF | TGTGCCAGTAGTCTAGGACAGGGGGCTTCCGGGGAGCTGTTTTTT | NA | TRBJ2-2 | TRBD1 | TRBV19
CAWREGVTGQGWDEQFF | TGTGCCTGGAGGGAAGGCGTTACGGGACAGGGCTGGGATGAGCAGTTCTTC | few | TRBJ2-1 | TRBD1 | TRBV30
CSAAPGGRGGYTF | TGCAGCGCAGCCCCCGGGGGGCGGGGTGGCTACACCTTC | NA | TRBJ1-2 | NA | TRBV29-1
CAISVQSSYNSPLHF | TGTGCCATCAGTGTTCAGAGCTCCTATAATTCACCCCTCCACTTT | NA | TRBJ1-6 | NA | TRBV10-3
CASSILQGYEQYF | TGTGCCAGCAGCATCCTACAGGGTTACGAGCAGTACTTC | NA | TRBJ2-7 | NA | TRBV7-2
CASSYRQGLSEQYF | TGTGCCAGCAGTTACCGGCAGGGGCTCAGCGAGCAGTACTTC | NA | TRBJ2-7 | NA | TRBV6-5
CASSLVVNTEAFF | TGTGCCAGCAGCTTAGTAGTCAACACTGAAGCTTTCTTT | NA | TRBJ1-1 | NA | TRBV7-8
CASSQDRASGRQTQYF | TGTGCCAGCAGCCAAGATCGTGCTAGCGGGAGACAGACCCAGTACTTC | NA | TRBJ2-5 | TRBD2 | TRBV3-1/TRBV3-2
CATSSQGRGGETQYF | TGTGCCACCAGCAGTCAGGGGAGGGGAGGGGAGACCCAGTACTTC | NA | TRBJ2-5 | NA | TRBV15
CASSTNRTGRRYEQYF | TGCGCCAGCAGCACAAACCGGACAGGGCGGAGGTACGAGCAGTACTTC | NA | TRBJ2-7 | TRBD1 | TRBV5-1
CAWRALSGNTIYF | TGTGCCTGGAGGGCCCTCTCTGGAAACACCATATATTTT | NA | TRBJ1-3 | NA | TRBV30
CASSHPRVGSPLHF | TGTGCCAGCAGCCATCCCAGGGTCGGATCACCCCTCCACTTT | NA | TRBJ1-6 | NA | TRBV14
CASSLAQTGIYGYTF | TGTGCCAGCAGCTTAGCACAGACAGGGATCTATGGCTACACCTTC | NA | TRBJ1-2 | TRBD1 | TRBV7-9